A single T cell receptor beta chain is shown here with its context. Its antigen is currently unknown. The identical CDR3 is also encoded by other nucleotide sequences in the sample. The sample belongs to a study of T cell responses to AZD1222 COVID-19 vaccine. Here immunoSEQ multiplex PCR was the method, and the copy in TCRdb shows in-frame clones only, minus some. The sample includes fewer than 200,000 clones, roughly 92% of them seen just once. Study-level findings and limits: Females outnumbered males among donors, who were mostly white British; clonal diversity was possibly underestimated. Baseline serology detected seropositivity in only six or seven AZD1222 recipients. Reportedly, nearly half of unique spike TCRs recognized epitopes outside B.1.351/B.1.1.7 mutations.

CDR3 size: 13 residues. Germline values: CDR1 LGHDT, CDR2 YNNKEL (reference sequence). Between the trimmed V and J ends, which lost 5 bases and 8 bases, there was a span of 13 bases. The sample in question was peripheral blood, obtained on day 0 of AZD1222 vaccination. V is TRBV3-1 (or the pseudogene TRBV3-2) and J is TRBJ2-1; D perhaps matches TRBD1 (6 bases). The receptor comes from an adult in good health. CDR3: CASSKQGKDEQFF. CDR3 nucleotide sequence: TGTGCCAGCAGCAAGCAGGGGAAAGATGAGCAGTTCTTC.